A single sample gave rise to the 12 T cell receptor beta chains below, sequenced in a study of T cells in Graves' hyperthyroidism and ophthalmopathy. Researchers took RNA transcripts and amplified the TCR beta CDR3 regions from them. The HTBI primer set served for first-round RT-PCR of the TCR CDR3. MiXCR was run by TCRdb on the multiplex PCR reads, yielding one entry per CDR3 protein. Of about 480,000 distinct CDR3 sequences listed, around an eighth are singletons. The sample comprised blood. These TCRs come from a young woman with Graves' hyperthyroidism.

The sample holds a few counts of this clonotype. The rearrangement joins TRBV9 to TRBJ2-1, with no clear D. Germline V gene data show CDR1 as SGDLS and CDR2 as YYNGEE. V was clipped by 6 bases and J by 2 bases, with 9 bases between them. This CDR3 spans 13 amino acids. CDR3 sequence: CASNLDTYNEQFF. The CDR3 DNA reads as TGTGCCAGCAACCTCGACACCTACAATGAGCAGTTCTTC.

This clonotype was observed many times. J is TRBJ1-1 and V is TRBV25-1; D is possibly TRBD1 (6 bases). The CDR3 contains 14 residues. V was clipped by 3 bases and J by 7 bases, with 15 bases between them. Germline values: CDR1 MGHDK, CDR2 SYGVNS. The CDR3 here is CASSELLGGGEAFF. The CDR3 nucleotides read TGTGCCAGCAGTGAGCTCTTGGGGGGCGGTGAAGCTTTCTTT.

This clonotype was counted many times. This chain links TRBV28 with TRBJ2-1, with TRBD2 as a possible D gene (6 bases). Looked up from germline, CDR1 is MDHEN and CDR2 is SYDVKM. There are 16 residues in the CDR3. Trimming removed 4 bases at V and 4 bases at J, with 17 bases between. The CDR3 DNA follows: TGTGCCAGCAGTTCCCCGGGAGTGGGGACGTACAATGAGCAGTTCTTC. Translation gives CASSSPGVGTYNEQFF. Using reference TRBV28 and TRBJ2-1 for the parts outside the CDR3, the full variable domain is DVKVTQSSRYLVKRTGEKVFLECVQDMDHENMFWYRQDPGLGLRLIYFSYDVKMKEKGDIPEGYSVSREKKERFSLILESASTNQTSMYLCASSSPGVGTYNEQFFGPGTRLTVL.

This clonotype was counted at least ten times. The chain joins TRBV20-1 to TRBJ2-7; 10 bases line up with TRBD2. J was trimmed by 3 bases and V by 5 bases; bases with no gene match: 7. CDR3 size: 14 residues. Germline-derived CDR1 and CDR2 are DFQATT and SNEGSKA (reference sequence). CDR3 in DNA: TGCAGTGCTGAGCCTAGCGGGAGAAACTACGAGCAGTACTTC. Residues: CSAEPSGRNYEQYF.

Worth noting for this clonotype: Given a much more abundant clone one base away, this may be a read error. This chain joins TRBV2 and TRBJ2-3, with TRBD2 as a possible D gene (5 bases). Trimming left V 8 bases short and J 12 bases short, with 24 bases between. Germline V gene data show CDR1 as SNHLY and CDR2 as FYNNEI. The CDR3 covers 14 residues. The CDR3, as DNA: TGTGCCAGCTTACTAGATGTAAACACAGATAAACAGTATTTT. Its translation: CASLLDVNTDKQYF.

This clonotype was recorded once. The CDR3 ends on some other residue instead of the conserved phenylalanine or tryptophan, so this is likely a read error. This chain links TRBV13 with TRBJ1-1; D is undetermined. Germline CDR1 PRHDT, CDR2 FYEKMQ (reference sequence). V lost 3 bases to trimming and J lost 5 bases, with 4 bases between them. The CDR3 contains 11 residues. The CDR3 region has the DNA TGTGCCAGCAGCTTTTGGACTGAAGCTTTCATT. Translation gives CASSFWTEAFI.

A word on this clonotype: This sequence may be a read error, since a much larger clone differs from it by one base. The J gene is TRBJ2-3, the V gene TRBV27, with D perhaps TRBD1 (5 bases). The last part of the DNA fits TRBJ1-5 better; the J call may be wrong. Germline V lookup: CDR1 MNHEY, CDR2 SMNVEV (reference sequence). The CDR3 extends over 13 amino acids. The CDR3 is CASSLWGTDTQHF. In DNA, the CDR3 is TGTGCCAGCAGCCTTTGGGGCACAGATACGCAGCATTTT.

In this sample, this clonotype turned up many times. This sequence joins TRBV11-2 and TRBJ1-4; D unclear. The germline gives CDR1 SGHAT, CDR2 FQNNGV. V was clipped by 0 bases and J by 10 bases, with 9 bases between them. The CDR3 totals 13 residues. CDR3 bases: TGTGCCAGCAGCTTAGATTGGGGTGGAAAACTGTTTTTT. Encoded protein: CASSLDWGGKLFF.

V gene TRBV6-1 combines with J gene TRBJ1-2; D not resolved. CDR1 MNHNS and CDR2 SASEGT come from the germline V gene. V shed 8 bases and J shed 3 bases, with 10 bases lying between them. The CDR3 consists of 12 residues. CDR3 in DNA: TGTGCCAGCTCGGCCAACGACTATGGCTACACCTTC. It is translated as CASSANDYGYTF.

The chain is built from TRBV5-1 and TRBJ2-4; no firm D call. V lost 0 bases and J lost 0, with 7 bases in between. The CDR3 totals 15 residues. Germline V gene lookup returns CDR1 SGHRS and CDR2 YFSETQ. CDR3 sequence (DNA): TGCGCCAGCAGCTTGGGATCCCTAGCCAAAAACATTCAGTACTTC. As protein: CASSLGSLAKNIQYF.

The table lists this clonotype with many counts. The chain carries TRBV18 and TRBJ2-7; D is perhaps TRBD1 (6 bases). The CDR3 sequence is 15 residues long. Trimming shortened V by 3 bases and J by 0 bases, and 12 bases separated the two germline ends. Per germline, CDR1 KGHSH and CDR2 LQKENI. The CDR3 DNA follows: TGTGCCAGCTCACCTGGACAGAACCCCTCCTACGAGCAGTACGTC. It encodes CASSPGQNPSYEQYV.

Many counts were recorded for this clonotype. The V and J genes are TRBV19 and TRBJ1-1, with D hard to call. This CDR3 has 12 residues. Germline CDR1 reads LNHDA; CDR2 reads SQIVND (reference sequence). V lost 3 bases to trimming and J lost 2 bases, with 4 bases between them. For the CDR3, the DNA is TGTGCCAGTAGTATCGGTAACACTGAAGCTTTCTTT. Protein product: CASSIGNTEAFF.